The following is a T cell receptor (beta chain) sequence with its context. This CDR3 contains 13 residues. Germline CDR1 and CDR2: MNHNY and SVGAGI (reference sequence). The V gene end was trimmed by 2 bases and the J gene end by 9 bases; junction bases not matched to a gene: 7. This sample stems from a study of T cells after yellow fever vaccination. TCRdb reanalysed the 5' RACE reads using MiXCR and keeps one entry per CDR3 protein. The sample consists of some 600,000 distinct CDR3 sequences, less than 20% of them appearing once. Sequenced here: PBMCs, sampled less than 6 days after the first yellow fever vaccination. This TCR was recovered from a man between 18 and 29 years old who received the YFV17D yellow fever vaccine. V gene TRBV6-6 combines with J gene TRBJ2-7; 7 bases align to TRBD1. Here the CDR3 DNA reads TGTGCCAGCAGTTACGGCGACAGGGTGGTGCAGTACTTC. This codes for CASSYGDRVVQYF.